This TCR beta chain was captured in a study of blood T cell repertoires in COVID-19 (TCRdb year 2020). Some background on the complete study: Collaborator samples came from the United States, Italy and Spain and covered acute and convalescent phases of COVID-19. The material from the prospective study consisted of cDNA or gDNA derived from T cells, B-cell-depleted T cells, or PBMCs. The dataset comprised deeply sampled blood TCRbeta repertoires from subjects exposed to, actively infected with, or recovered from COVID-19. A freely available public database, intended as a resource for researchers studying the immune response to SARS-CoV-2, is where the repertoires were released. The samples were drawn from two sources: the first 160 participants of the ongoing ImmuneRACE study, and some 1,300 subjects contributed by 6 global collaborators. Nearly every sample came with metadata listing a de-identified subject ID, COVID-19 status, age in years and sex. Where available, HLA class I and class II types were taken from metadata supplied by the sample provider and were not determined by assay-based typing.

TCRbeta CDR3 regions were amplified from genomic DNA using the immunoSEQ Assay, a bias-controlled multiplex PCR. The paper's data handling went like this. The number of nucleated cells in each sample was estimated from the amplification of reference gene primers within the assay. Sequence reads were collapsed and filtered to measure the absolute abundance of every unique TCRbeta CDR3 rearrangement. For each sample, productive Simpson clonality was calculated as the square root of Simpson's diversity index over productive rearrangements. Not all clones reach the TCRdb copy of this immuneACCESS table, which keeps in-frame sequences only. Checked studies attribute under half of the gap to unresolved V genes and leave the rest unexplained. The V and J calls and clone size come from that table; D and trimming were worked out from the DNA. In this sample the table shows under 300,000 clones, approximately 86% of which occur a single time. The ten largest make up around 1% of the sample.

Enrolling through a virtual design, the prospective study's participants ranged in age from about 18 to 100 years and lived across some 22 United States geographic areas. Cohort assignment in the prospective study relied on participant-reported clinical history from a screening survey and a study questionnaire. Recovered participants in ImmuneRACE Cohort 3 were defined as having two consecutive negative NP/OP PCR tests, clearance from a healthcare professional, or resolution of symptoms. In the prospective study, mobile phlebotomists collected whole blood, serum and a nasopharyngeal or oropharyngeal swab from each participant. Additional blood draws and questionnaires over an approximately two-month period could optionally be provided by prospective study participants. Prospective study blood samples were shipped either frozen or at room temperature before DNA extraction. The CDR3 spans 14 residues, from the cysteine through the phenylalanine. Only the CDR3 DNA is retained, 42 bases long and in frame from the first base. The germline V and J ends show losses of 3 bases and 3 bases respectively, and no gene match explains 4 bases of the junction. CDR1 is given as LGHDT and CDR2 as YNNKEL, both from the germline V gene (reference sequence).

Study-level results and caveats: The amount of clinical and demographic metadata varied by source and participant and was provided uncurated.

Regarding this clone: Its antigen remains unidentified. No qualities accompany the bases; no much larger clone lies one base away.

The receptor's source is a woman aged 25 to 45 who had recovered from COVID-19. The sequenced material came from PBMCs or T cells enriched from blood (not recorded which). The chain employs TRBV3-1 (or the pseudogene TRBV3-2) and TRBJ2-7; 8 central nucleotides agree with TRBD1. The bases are TGTGCCAGCAGCCACGGGACAGGACTCTACGAGCAGTACTTC. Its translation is CASSHGTGLYEQYF.